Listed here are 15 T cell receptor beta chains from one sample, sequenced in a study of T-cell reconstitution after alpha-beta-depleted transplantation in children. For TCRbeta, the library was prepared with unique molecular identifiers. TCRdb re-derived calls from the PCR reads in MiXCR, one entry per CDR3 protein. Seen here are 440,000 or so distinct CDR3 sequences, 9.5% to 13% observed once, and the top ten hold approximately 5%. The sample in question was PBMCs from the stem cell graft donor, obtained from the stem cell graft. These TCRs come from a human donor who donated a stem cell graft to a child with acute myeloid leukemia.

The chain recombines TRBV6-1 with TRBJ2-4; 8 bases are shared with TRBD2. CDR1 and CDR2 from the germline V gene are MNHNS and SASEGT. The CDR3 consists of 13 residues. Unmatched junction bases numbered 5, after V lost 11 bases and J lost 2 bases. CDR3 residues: CAAGGRPKNIQYF. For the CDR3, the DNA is TGTGCCGCGGGGGGAAGGCCCAAAAACATTCAGTACTTC.

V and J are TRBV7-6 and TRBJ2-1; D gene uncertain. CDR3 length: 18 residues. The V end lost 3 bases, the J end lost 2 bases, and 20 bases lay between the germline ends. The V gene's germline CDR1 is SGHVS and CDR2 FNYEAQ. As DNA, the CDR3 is TGTGCCAGCAGCTTCGGGCGCGGTTCGGTGAATACCTACAATGAGCAGTTCTTC. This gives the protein CASSFGRGSVNTYNEQFF.

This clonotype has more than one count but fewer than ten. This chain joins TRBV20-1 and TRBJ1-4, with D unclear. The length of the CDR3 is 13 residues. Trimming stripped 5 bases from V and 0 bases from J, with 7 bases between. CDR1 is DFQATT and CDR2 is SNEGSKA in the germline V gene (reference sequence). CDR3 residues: CSAEQATNEKLFF. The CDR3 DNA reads TGCAGTGCTGAGCAGGCAACTAATGAAAAACTGTTTTTT.

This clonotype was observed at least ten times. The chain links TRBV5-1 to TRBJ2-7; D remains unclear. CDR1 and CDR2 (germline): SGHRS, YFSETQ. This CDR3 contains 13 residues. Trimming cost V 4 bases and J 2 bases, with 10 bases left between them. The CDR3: CASSPTVTYEQYF. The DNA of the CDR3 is TGCGCCAGCAGCCCAACAGTGACCTACGAGCAGTACTTC.

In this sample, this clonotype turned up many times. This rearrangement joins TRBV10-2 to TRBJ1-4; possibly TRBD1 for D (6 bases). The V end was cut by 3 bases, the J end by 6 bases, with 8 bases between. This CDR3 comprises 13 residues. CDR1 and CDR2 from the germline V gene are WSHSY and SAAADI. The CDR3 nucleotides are TGCGCCAGCAGTGATAGGACAGATGAAAAACTGTTTTTT. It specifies CASSDRTDEKLFF.

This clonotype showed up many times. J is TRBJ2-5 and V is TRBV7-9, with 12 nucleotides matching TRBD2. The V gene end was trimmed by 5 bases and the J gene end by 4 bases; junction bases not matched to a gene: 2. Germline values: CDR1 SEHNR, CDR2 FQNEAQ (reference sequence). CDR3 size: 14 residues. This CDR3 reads CASSILAGGETQYF. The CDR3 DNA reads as TGTGCCAGCAGCATACTAGCGGGAGGAGAGACCCAGTACTTC.

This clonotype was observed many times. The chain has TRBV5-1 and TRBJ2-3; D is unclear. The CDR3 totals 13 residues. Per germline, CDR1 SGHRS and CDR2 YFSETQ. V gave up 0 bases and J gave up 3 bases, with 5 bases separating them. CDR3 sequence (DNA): TGCGCCAGCAGCTTGGGGCAGACAGATACGCAGTATTTT. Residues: CASSLGQTDTQYF.

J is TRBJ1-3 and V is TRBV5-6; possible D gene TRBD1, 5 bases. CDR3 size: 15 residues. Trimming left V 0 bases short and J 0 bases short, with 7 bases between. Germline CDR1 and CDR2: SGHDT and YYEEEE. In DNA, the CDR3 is TGTGCCAGCAGCTTGGCGGGGGACTCTGGAAACACCATATATTTT. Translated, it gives CASSLAGDSGNTIYF.

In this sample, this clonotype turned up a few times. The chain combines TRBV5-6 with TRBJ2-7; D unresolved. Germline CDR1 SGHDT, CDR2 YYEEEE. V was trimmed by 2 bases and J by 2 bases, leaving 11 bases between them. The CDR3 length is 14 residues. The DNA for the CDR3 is TGTGCCAGCAGCTTAGGTCGGATTACCTACGAGCAGTACTTC. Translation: CASSLGRITYEQYF.

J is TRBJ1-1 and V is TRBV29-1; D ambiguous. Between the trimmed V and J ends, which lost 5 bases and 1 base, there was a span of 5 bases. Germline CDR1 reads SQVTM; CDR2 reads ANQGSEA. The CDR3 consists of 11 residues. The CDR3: CSVWKNTEAFF. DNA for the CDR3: TGCAGCGTTTGGAAGAACACTGAAGCTTTCTTT. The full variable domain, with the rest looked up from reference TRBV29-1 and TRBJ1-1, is SAVISQKPSRDICQRGTSLTIQCQVDSQVTMMFWYRQQPGQSLTLIATANQGSEATYESGFVIDKFPISRPNLTFSTLTVSNMSPEDSSIYLCSVWKNTEAFFGQGTRLTVV.

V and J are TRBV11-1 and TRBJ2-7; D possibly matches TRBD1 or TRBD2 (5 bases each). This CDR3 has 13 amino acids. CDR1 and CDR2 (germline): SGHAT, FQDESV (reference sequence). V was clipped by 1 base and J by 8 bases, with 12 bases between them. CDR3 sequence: CASSLVRGGQQYF. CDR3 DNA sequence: TGTGCCAGCAGCTTAGTGAGGGGTGGACAGCAGTACTTC.

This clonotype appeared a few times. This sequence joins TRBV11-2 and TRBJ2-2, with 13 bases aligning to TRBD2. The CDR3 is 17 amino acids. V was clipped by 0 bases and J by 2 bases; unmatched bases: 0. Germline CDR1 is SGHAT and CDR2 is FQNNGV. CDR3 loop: CASSLEGLAGNTGELFF. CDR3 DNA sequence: TGTGCCAGCAGCTTAGAGGGACTAGCGGGAAACACCGGGGAGCTGTTTTTT.

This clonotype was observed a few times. CDR3: CAWRTGIEKLFF. CDR3 sequence (DNA): TGTGCCTGGAGAACAGGGATTGAAAAACTGTTTTTT. The chain is built from TRBV30 and TRBJ1-4, with D perhaps TRBD1 (6 bases). The V gene lost 3 bases and the J gene lost 7 bases, with 9 bases spanning the gap. The CDR3 totals 12 residues. The V gene's germline CDR1 is GTSNPN and CDR2 SVGIG (reference sequence). Full variable domain (outside the CDR3, taken from reference TRBV30 and TRBJ1-4): SQTIHQWPATLVQPVGSPLSLECTVEGTSNPNLYWYRQAAGRGLQLLFYSVGIGQISSEVPQNLSASRPQDRQFILSSKKLLLSDSGFYLCAWRTGIEKLFFGSGTQLSVL.

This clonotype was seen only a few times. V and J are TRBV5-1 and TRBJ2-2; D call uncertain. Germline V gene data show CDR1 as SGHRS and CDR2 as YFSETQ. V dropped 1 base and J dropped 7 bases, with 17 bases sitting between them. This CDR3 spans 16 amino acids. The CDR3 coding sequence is TGCGCCAGCAGCTTGACTACCAGAGGACGAAACGGGGAGCTGTTTTTT. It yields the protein CASSLTTRGRNGELFF. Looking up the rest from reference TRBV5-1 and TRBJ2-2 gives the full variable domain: KAGVTQTPRYLIKTRGQQVTLSCSPISGHRSVSWYQQTPGQGLQFLFEYFSETQRNKGNFPGRFSGRQFSNSRSEMNVSTLELGDSALYLCASSLTTRGRNGELFFGEGSRLTVL.

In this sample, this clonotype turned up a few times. The CDR3 reads CSARGGGTGYEQYF. The DNA for the CDR3 is TGCAGTGCTAGGGGTGGGGGGACAGGCTACGAGCAGTACTTC. The chain links TRBV20-1 to TRBJ2-7; 8 nucleotides match TRBD1. From germline, CDR1 is DFQATT and CDR2 SNEGSKA (reference sequence). Losses at the gene ends were 3 bases for V and 3 bases for J; bases not matched to a gene: 7. The CDR3 extends over 14 amino acids.